This TCR beta chain was observed in a study of cytomegalovirus exposure and HLA in healthy donors (dated by TCRdb to 2016 to 2017). Notes on the research overall: According to an earlier analysis of 450 to 650 of the donors, some 180 million T cells yielded approximately 120 million unique TCR beta sequences and around 300 Gb of sequence data. Four to six DR-DQ haplotypes were handled as single units for association and clustering, since linkage in the cohort was strong. In addition to the first cohort of 650 to 800 subjects, a separate validation cohort of under 150 different subjects was used. The aim of the study was to test whether cataloging public T cell receptors could identify signatures of past pathogen exposure. A later analysis re-examined previously published TCR beta repertoires from hundreds of donors and added high-resolution HLA genotyping to investigate patterns of TCR occurrence. Among approximately 370 genotyped donors of the cohort, an average of around 220,000 unique TCR beta nucleotide sequences was sequenced per donor, of which approximately 19% were non-productive. Both class I and class II loci were covered by HLA typing, at four-digit resolution. Approximately 310 gigabases of sequencing data and around 88 million unique TCR sequences made up an early release that covered some 640 HLA-typed donors. The number of typed donors differed by locus: roughly 629-630 for A, B, C, DRB1 and DQB1; some 500 for DQA1; 600 to 610 for DPA1; and roughly 450 for DPB1. Every repertoire in the discovery cohort had been generated on one and the same sequencing platform. Of the roughly 400 genotyped donors, 65% to 90% fell in the genetic ancestry cluster associated with self-reported Caucasian donors. To predict cytomegalovirus infection status, the study combined high-throughput TCR immunosequencing, statistical association of individual TCRs with disease status, and machine learning. An earlier analysis of 587 of the donors applied high-throughput TCR beta sequencing to assess whether each TCR beta V gene segment acted as functional or pseudogenic. A later genetic analysis took genome-wide SNP genotypes for about three fifths of the 666 donors and used that subset as a discovery cohort. The T cell repertoires of several hundred subjects were profiled by immunosequencing and related to cytomegalovirus serostatus. In the later analysis, no new phenotypic data were used to find candidate immune exposures; instead, reliance was placed on TCR beta sequences and their occurrence across donors. Donor age, sex, ethnicity and CMV serostatus were collected together with the repertoire data.

The cohort comprised under 700 healthy bone marrow donors. At the time of sampling, all cohort members were nominally healthy, though unrecorded immune exposures were likely present. The donor tested CMV seropositive and was one of the 289 seropositive cohort members. A peripheral blood sample was provided by each donor, and peripheral blood mononuclear cells were used for TCR beta sequencing. Genomic DNA extraction from the blood cell samples was performed with the Qiagen DNeasy Blood Extraction Kit. The CDR3 starts with the cysteine, ends with the phenylalanine, and has 12 residues. The only DNA kept is the CDR3, 36 bases in frame from the first base. V is shortened by 7 bases, J by 3 bases, and the region joining them spans 10 bases. CDR1 is given as SNHLY and CDR2 as FYNNEI, both from the germline V gene. The library was generated by the immunoSEQ multiplex PCR assay. For the multiplex PCR, a mixture combining 60 forward primers for TCR Vbeta segments and 13 reverse primers for TCR Jbeta segments was used. The CDR3 region of rearranged TCR beta genes was amplified from genomic DNA by a multiplex PCR assay. On the Illumina HiSeq System, the amplified TCR beta libraries were sequenced as 87-base-pair reads. The original pipeline was this. A later analysis tallied 75 million to 95 million unique TCR beta chains across the approximately 670 repertoires, and some 10 million of those chains were shared by two or more donors. To remove PCR and sequencing errors, raw reads were error-corrected and collapsed into unique sequences using a nearest-neighbor algorithm that merged closely related sequences. V, D and J gene segments were assigned by aligning CDR3 sequences to IMGT reference sequences. Each retained sequence needed at least a six-nucleotide match to both a V gene segment and a J gene segment. Rearrangements were classified as productive when the CDR3 lacked stop codons and remained in frame with V and J, and all other rearrangements were classified as non-productive. Following IMGT convention, CDR3 was defined as the stretch from the second conserved V-encoded cysteine to the conserved J-encoded phenylalanine. The earlier analysis of a few hundred of the donors excluded sequences that lacked an unambiguous match to a single V gene segment. In an earlier analysis of approximately 590 of the donors, V segments were called functional above 56.7% productive rearrangements and were called segregating when the between-donor standard deviation exceeded 5%. A statistical classification framework was built to diagnose cytomegalovirus status from the catalog of TCR beta chain sequences. In a later analysis, TCR nucleotide sequences were compared against IMGT/GENE-DB human TR gene sequences so that V and J genes could be assigned. Using the TCRdist pipeline, a later analysis assigned CDR3 sequences along with most-parsimonious VDJ recombination scenarios. In a later analysis, every TCR beta chain was defined by the combination of its CDR3 amino acid sequence and its V-gene family, and reads without a unique V-gene family were dropped. As a way to deal with suspected cross-contamination and a sequencing artifact, a later analysis dropped roughly 620 nucleotide sequences that were highly shared and had low generation probability. In a later analysis, a clonal expansion index for each public chain was calculated from normalized within-repertoire ranks of inferred template counts. In a later analysis, generation probabilities were computed using a VDJ recombination model fitted to out-of-frame rearrangements, and the results were checked against IGoR. In a later analysis, TCR-TCR, TCR-HLA and TCR-CMV co-occurrence was scored with hypergeometric tests, and a repertoire-size bias correction was applied to TCR pairs. False discovery rates were estimated in a later analysis by permuting HLA or CMV assignments 20 times. In a later analysis, co-occurring TCRs were grouped with DBSCAN, and TCRdist sequence similarity was added when clustering was performed within HLA-allele-positive subsets. Co-occurrence clustering excluded repertoires with fewer than 30,000 or more than 120,000 public chains, plus five with anomalous nucleotide sharing. TCRdb's version of the immuneACCESS table is confined to in-frame rearrangements and falls short of the full clone set. An unresolved V gene accounts for under half of the shortfall where checked; the remainder is of unknown origin. That table gives V, J and clone size, and the DNA gave D and trimming. Recorded for this sample are 100,000 or so clones; about 76% of them occurred a single time. The top ten clones comprise about a tenth of the sample.

A note on this clone: Its antigen is currently not known. It has no much larger one-base neighbor in the sample; base qualities were not kept.

What the research found in general, with its limitations: Assigning TCR associations to individual alleles was difficult when HLA alleles, especially DR and DQ, strongly co-occurred. Correlated functional status among segregating V segments might be attributable to linkage disequilibrium, but an unknown experimental factor could not be ruled out. The classifier was reported to diagnose cytomegalovirus status with high specificity and sensitivity in both the original and validation cohorts. A cluster of highly shared sequence variants was judged likely to represent a technical artifact of the sequencing pipeline. The only immune exposure information available for the cohort was CMV serostatus. Sequencing depth was assumed to be roughly uniform across donors in the presence/absence analyses, though that assumption may not hold. In a later genetic analysis, fewer N-insertions in productive TCRs were reported among donors in an Asian-associated ancestry cluster than the roughly 640-donor mean. A further reported finding was that TCR beta sequences accurately predicted the HLA-A and HLA-B alleles for most subjects in the first cohort. In a later analysis, several top co-occurrence clusters were reported to appear linked to parvovirus B19, influenza, CMV and Epstein-Barr virus. It was suggested by the authors that the approach could potentially be generalized to other disease states and immunological phenotypes. Because HLA typing was missing for some donors at each locus, association tests included only the typed subset. In vitro tests confirmed that a few of the cytomegalovirus-associated TCR beta chains recognize cytomegalovirus antigens. Only TCR beta chains were sequenced in this cohort, and the absence of alpha or paired-chain data limited detectable features. An association between a missense DCLRE1C variant and V-gene and J-gene trimming of TCR beta chains was found in a later genetic analysis and replicated in an independent cohort. About 15 rarely observed V segments, including chromosome 9 orphons, were excluded from the earlier analysis of almost 600 of the donors because counts were too low. An earlier analysis of approximately 570 of the donors showed that most TCR beta V segments appeared in productive rearrangements either about 87% or about 30% of the time, which broadly matched IMGT annotations. Specific HLA alleles were associated with 18,000 or so TCR beta sequences at a false discovery rate of 0.05 in a later analysis. Most TCR sequences were observed very rarely across donors, whereas some public TCRs were present in many individuals. In a later analysis, HLA-associated TCR beta chains were found to be more clonally expanded and to have lower generation probabilities than equally common non-associated chains. A total of roughly 160 TCR beta chains were listed by the study as associated with cytomegalovirus. In a later analysis, TCR association rates were found to vary across HLA loci, with the most associated TCRs seen for DRB1 alleles and the fewest for HLA-C alleles. Some IMGT-functional V segments, including TRBV6-2 and TRBV6-3, could not be told apart with the 87-base-pair reads, so those segments were excluded. A later analysis found that most CMV-associated TCR beta chains appeared HLA-restricted, with HLA associations seemingly driven largely by CMV exposure.

The V and J segments used are TRBV2 and TRBJ2-7; no confident D gene assignment can be made. The source of this sequence is a man aged 30-40 years in good health and CMV-seropositive. The sequenced material came from PBMCs. CDR3 reads: CASMASVYEQYF. The bases read TGTGCCAGCATGGCTAGTGTCTACGAGCAGTACTTC.